The 10 T cell receptor delta chains below all came from one sample that was sequenced in a study of Vδ1+ human thymocytes (dated by TCRdb to the late 2010s). Study-level results and caveats: The thymic TRG and TRD repertoires appeared highly polyclonal, with Gaussian CDR3 length distributions, in contrast to the oligoclonal repertoires of peripheral blood.

Sequencing was carried out with an Illumina MiSeq. RNA extraction was performed with the RNeasy mini kit, and reverse transcription was done with Superscript III. To generate the CDR3 amplicons, a multiplex PCR was run using pooled V-gene forward primers together with a constant-region reverse primer that carried Illumina adaptor overhangs. TCRdb reran clone calling on the public reads with CATT; rows sharing one DNA sequence were then combined. The sample profile shows over 65,000 delta-chain clones; about 30% of them were found once. The top ten clonotypes cover more than 0.25% of the sample. Their recognized antigens are unknown. Sequencing input: Vdelta1+ gamma-delta thymocytes from the thymus. The cell subset or site tag for this specimen amounts to: FACS-sorted CD3+ TCRalphabeta- TCRVdelta1+ TCRVdelta2- thymocytes. These receptors all stem from a boy less than two years old who had congenital heart surgery.

The rearrangement uses TRDV1 and TRDJ1; D is perhaps TRDD3 (6 bases). Germline V lookup: CDR1 TSWWSYY, CDR2 QGS. The CDR3 runs 21 residues. The germline V and J ends were trimmed by 0 bases and 7 bases, with 33 bases remaining between them. The CDR3 DNA reads as TGTGCTCTTGGGGAACTAGAGGTGGCTACCCCACTGGGCCGACGCGAGGGTAAACTCATCTTT. This encodes CALGELEVATPLGRREGKLIF.

The V and J genes are TRDV1 and TRDJ1; 8 positions agree with TRDD3. The CDR3 sequence is 22 residues long. The trim removed 3 bases at V and 0 bases at J, leaving 24 bases unmatched. Germline loops: CDR1 TSWWSYY, CDR2 QGS. This CDR3 is CALGDSGDPRYLLGGYTDKLIF. The DNA of the CDR3 is TGTGCTCTTGGGGACTCGGGCGATCCGCGTTACTTACTGGGGGGGTACACCGATAAACTCATCTTT.

There are a few counts of this clone. The gene calls are TRDV1 and TRDJ1; D is unclear. The germline V gene encodes CDR1 TSWWSYY and CDR2 QGS. The CDR3 sequence is 16 residues long. The V end lost 0 bases, the J end lost 1 base, and 12 bases lay between the germline ends. The CDR3 coding sequence is TGTGCTCTTGGGGAACTCGGTGGAGGACTCACCGATAAACTCATCTTT. It translates to CALGELGGGLTDKLIF.

V is TRDV1 and J is TRDJ1; 7 bases are shared with TRDD3. J gave up 0 bases and V 0 bases, and 28 bases lay outside the gene matches. The CDR3 is 24 amino acids. The germline V gene has CDR1 TSWWSYY and CDR2 QGS. This CDR3 reads CALGELRGGSALRWGTLYTDKLIF. CDR3 nucleotides: TGTGCTCTTGGGGAACTTCGCGGGGGGTCGGCCTTGAGGTGGGGGACATTATACACCGATAAACTCATCTTT.

This clone was found a few times. The V and J genes are TRDV1 and TRDJ1; unclear D gene. There are 16 residues in the CDR3. The germline V gene has CDR1 TSWWSYY and CDR2 QGS. V was trimmed by 1 base and J by 2 bases, leaving 14 bases between them. The CDR3 sequence: CALGERKVPRTDKLIF. As DNA, the CDR3 is TGTGCTCTTGGGGAACGAAAAGTACCCCGAACCGATAAACTCATCTTT.

V is TRDV1 and J is TRDJ1, with D perhaps matching TRDD3 (5 bases). There are 18 residues in the CDR3. Germline V lookup: CDR1 TSWWSYY, CDR2 QGS. V shed 4 bases and J shed 0 bases, with 21 bases lying between them. The CDR3 DNA sequence: TGTGCTCTTGGGGGACCCACATACGAGATAATTTACACCGATAAACTCATCTTT. Its translation is CALGGPTYEIIYTDKLIF.

This clone came up a few times. This chain uses TRDV1 with TRDJ1, with 11 positions matching TRDD3. This CDR3 region has 28 residues. Germline CDR1 reads TSWWSYY; CDR2 reads QGS. With 4 bases clipped from V and 0 bases from J, the junction kept 40 bases outside the gene matches. In nucleotides, the CDR3 is TGTGCTCTTGGGGCAACACGAGGGAACTCGGCCTTCCTACGTTCCATACTGGGGGATAAATTGAACACCGATAAACTCATCTTT. It yields the protein CALGATRGNSAFLRSILGDKLNTDKLIF.

In its sample, this clone was seen a few times. V usage is TRDV1 and J usage is TRDJ1; D possibly corresponds to TRDD3 (6 bases). Germline CDR1 reads TSWWSYY; CDR2 reads QGS. The CDR3 runs 17 residues. Trimming took 1 base from V and 7 from J, leaving 22 bases between them. CDR3 loop: CALGERLRWGGSSKLIF. The CDR3 DNA reads as TGTGCTCTTGGGGAACGACTGCGATGGGGGGGGAGCAGTAAACTCATCTTT.

The chain joins TRDV1 to TRDJ1, with 9 nucleotides matching TRDD3. Per germline, CDR1 TSWWSYY and CDR2 QGS. There are 22 residues in the CDR3. V lost 0 bases, J lost 0 bases, and 20 bases stayed unmatched. The CDR3 loop is CALGELRPFNQLGDLYTDKLIF. As DNA, the CDR3 is TGTGCTCTTGGGGAACTCCGGCCCTTCAACCAACTGGGGGACCTGTACACCGATAAACTCATCTTT.

Regarding this clone: Other DNA sequences in this specimen translate into the identical CDR3. The gene calls are TRDV1 and TRDJ1; the D gene is possibly TRDD3 (5 bases). This CDR3 is 17 amino acids long. Between the trimmed V and J ends, which lost 2 bases and 0 bases, there was a span of 16 bases. From germline, CDR1 is TSWWSYY and CDR2 QGS. In DNA, the CDR3 is TGTGCTCTTGGGGAAGATTGGGGTATCTCCTACACCGATAAACTCATCTTT. Its translation is CALGEDWGISYTDKLIF.